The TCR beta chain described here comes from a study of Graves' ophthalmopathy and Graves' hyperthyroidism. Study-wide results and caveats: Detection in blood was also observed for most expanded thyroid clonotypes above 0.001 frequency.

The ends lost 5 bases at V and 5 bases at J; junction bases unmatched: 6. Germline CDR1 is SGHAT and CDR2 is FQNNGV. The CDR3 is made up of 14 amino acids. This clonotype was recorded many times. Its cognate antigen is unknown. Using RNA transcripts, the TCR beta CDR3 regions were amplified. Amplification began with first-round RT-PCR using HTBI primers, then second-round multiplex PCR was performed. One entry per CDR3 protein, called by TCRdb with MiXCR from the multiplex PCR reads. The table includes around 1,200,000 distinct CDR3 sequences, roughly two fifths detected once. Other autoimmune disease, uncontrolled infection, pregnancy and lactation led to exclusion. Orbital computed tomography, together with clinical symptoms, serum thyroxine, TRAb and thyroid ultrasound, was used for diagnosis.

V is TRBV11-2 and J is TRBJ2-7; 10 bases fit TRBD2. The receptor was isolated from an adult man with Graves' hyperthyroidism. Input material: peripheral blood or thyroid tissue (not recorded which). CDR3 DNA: TGTGCCAGCAGCCGTACTAGCGGGAACCACGAGCAGTACTTC. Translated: CASSRTSGNHEQYF.